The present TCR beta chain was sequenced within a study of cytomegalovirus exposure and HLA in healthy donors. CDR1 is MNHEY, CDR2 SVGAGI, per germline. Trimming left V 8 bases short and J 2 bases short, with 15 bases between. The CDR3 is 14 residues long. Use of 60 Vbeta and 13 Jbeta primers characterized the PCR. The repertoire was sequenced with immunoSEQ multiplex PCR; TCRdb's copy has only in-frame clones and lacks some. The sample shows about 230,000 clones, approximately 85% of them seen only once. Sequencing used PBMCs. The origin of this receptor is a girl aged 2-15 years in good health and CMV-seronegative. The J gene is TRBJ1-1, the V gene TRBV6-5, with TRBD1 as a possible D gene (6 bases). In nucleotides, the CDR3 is TGTGCCAGCGGTCAGAGGGGGTTAAACACTGAAGCTTTCTTT. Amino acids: CASGQRGLNTEAFF.